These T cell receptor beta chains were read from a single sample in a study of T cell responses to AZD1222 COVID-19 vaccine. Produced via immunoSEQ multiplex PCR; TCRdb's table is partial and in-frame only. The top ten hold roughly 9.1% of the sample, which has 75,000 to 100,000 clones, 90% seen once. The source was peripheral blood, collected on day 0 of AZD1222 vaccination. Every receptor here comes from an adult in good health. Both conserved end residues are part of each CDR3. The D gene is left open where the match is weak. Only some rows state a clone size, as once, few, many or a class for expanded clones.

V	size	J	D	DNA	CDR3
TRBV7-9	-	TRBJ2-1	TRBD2	TGTGCCAGCAGCCAGGGACTAGCGGGGGGATCGAGGCCCCATGAGCAGTTCTTC	CASSQGLAGGSRPHEQFF
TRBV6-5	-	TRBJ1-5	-	TGTGCCAGCAGTATAAAGGGGGTGGGTCAGCCCCAGCATTTT	CASSIKGVGQPQHF
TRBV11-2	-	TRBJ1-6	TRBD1	TGTGCCAGCAGCCCGGGGACAGGGAAGTATTCACCCCTCCACTTT	CASSPGTGKYSPLHF
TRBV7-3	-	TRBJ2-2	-	TGTGCCAGCAGCCATGCTACCGGGGAGCTGTTTTTT	CASSHATGELFF
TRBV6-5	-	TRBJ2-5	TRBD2	TGTGCCAGCAGTTTGTTAGCGGGGGGGCAAGAGACCCAGTACTTC	CASSLLAGGQETQYF
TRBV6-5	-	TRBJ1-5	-	TGTGCCAGCAGTTACTGGGGTCAGCCCCAGCATTTT	CASSYWGQPQHF
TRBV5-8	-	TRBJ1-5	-	TGTGCCAGCAGCCCCATGGCGGGGAAGAATCAGCCCCAGCATTTT	CASSPMAGKNQPQHF
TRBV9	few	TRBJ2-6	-	TGTGCCAGTGAAACCTTCTCTGGGGCCAACGTCCTGACTTTC	CASETFSGANVLTF
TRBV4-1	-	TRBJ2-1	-	TGCGCCAGCAGCCAACAGGGTCGGTACAATGAGCAGTTCTTC	CASSQQGRYNEQFF
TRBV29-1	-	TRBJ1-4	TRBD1	TGCAGCGTGGAAACAGGGGAAGGCGCGGATGAAAAACTGTTTTTT	CSVETGEGADEKLFF
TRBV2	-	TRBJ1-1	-	TGTGCCAGCAGTGGTGGGGGGGCTGAAGCTTTCTTT	CASSGGGAEAFF